This T cell receptor (beta chain) was recorded in a study of T cell repertoires in cytomegalovirus infection. At the level of the study: The study used recently identified HLA-C-restricted and well-studied HLA-B-restricted CMV epitopes. Indications came from public TCR beta signatures; they pointed to CMV infection and to a matching HLA type. Overall study results and limits: There were carriers of CMV plus the relevant HLA, and cumulative public TCR beta family frequency identified them.

Via MiXCR, TCRdb re-called the reads, giving one row per CDR3 protein. The sample includes about 920,000 distinct CDR3 sequences, approximately 31% of them seen just once. The trim removed 0 bases at V and 4 bases at J, leaving 2 bases unmatched. Germline V gene sequence: CDR1 SGHNT, CDR2 YYREEE (reference sequence). This CDR3 is 15 amino acids long. For this clonotype: Its cognate antigen is unknown. One base away lies a much larger clone, so this may be a sequencing read error. The CDR3 ends on some other residue instead of the conserved phenylalanine or tryptophan, so this is likely a read error.

This TCR was sampled from a human donor in good health (CMV status not recorded). Some clones in this sample may be carry-over from other donors' samples. Sequenced material: cultured CD8+ T cells from PBMCs, taken from culture after CMV antigen stimulation. The gene calls are TRBV5-4 and TRBJ1-1; 11 bases are shared with TRBD1. CDR3 residues: CASSLGGQGGTEAFI. The CDR3 DNA is TGTGCCAGCAGCTTGGGGGGACAGGGGGGCACTGAAGCTTTCATT.